This T cell receptor beta chain came from a study of OX40 agonist ivuxolimab in advanced cancers. Regarding the study in general: Ivuxolimab, which targeted the costimulatory receptor OX40 (CD134), was an agonistic, fully human IgG2 monoclonal antibody. The dose-escalation cohort was 80% to 90% male with a mean age of approximately 60 years, ranging from roughly 23 to 90. Among the roughly 50 dose-escalation patients, approximately 20 had hepatocellular carcinoma, around 15 melanoma, 9 renal cell carcinoma and 9 head and neck cancer. The paper describes the monotherapy dose-escalation part (N of about 54 patients) of the phase I trial of ivuxolimab. Intravenous ivuxolimab was administered to patients every 2 weeks at six dose levels: 0.01, 0.1, 0.3, 1.5, 3 and 10 mg/kg. Partial responses occurred in three dose-escalation patients, of whom one had hepatocellular carcinoma and two had cutaneous melanoma. Peripheral TCRbeta sequencing was intended to test whether TCR sequence diversity was altered and clonal T-cell expansion was caused by ivuxolimab. Patients were allowed to have had prior anti-PD-1, anti-PD-L1 or anti-CTLA-4 therapy, and 40% to 45% of the dose-escalation patients had previously received checkpoint inhibitors. Results the study describes overall, beyond this receptor: On average, CD8+ T cells showed more expanded clones than CD4+ T cells after ivuxolimab. In the 0.1-3.0 mg/kg groups, partial responders were among the patients with the lowest normalized peripheral clonal expansion, particularly in CD8+ T cells. Low levels of normalized T-cell clonal expansion were also seen in some nonresponding patients. The antigen specificity of the clonally expanded peripheral T cells was not determined. At doses of 0.1 to 3.0 mg/kg, clonal expansion of both CD4+ and CD8+ T cells in blood was seen between baseline and week 6.

On this clone: It lacks a known antigen. It has no much larger one-base neighbor in the sample; base qualities were not kept.

The trial excluded patients who had a history of autoimmune disease or were on systemic immunosuppression. In every dose cohort, peripheral blood was drawn for TCR sequencing at baseline, cycle 4 day 1, and cycle 7 day 1. The samples were drawn from a first-in-human, open-label, multicenter phase I dose-escalation trial of ivuxolimab. Adults with locally advanced or metastatic melanoma, renal cell, hepatocellular, or head and neck squamous cell carcinoma were enrolled in the trial. Before TCR sequencing, CD4+ T cells and CD8+ T cells were sorted from peripheral blood as separate populations. Genomic DNA was isolated from the sorted cells so that the TCRbeta CDR3 region could be sequenced. The immunoSEQ Assay was used to sequence the TCRbeta CDR3 regions. The table comes from immuneACCESS by way of TCRdb, which keeps in-frame sequences with V and J called. Part of the clones is missing from these tables; in studies checked, under half for an unresolved V gene and the rest for unknown reasons. This sample comprises around 140,000 clones, about 92% of them detected only once. 0.9% to 1.2% of the sample rests with the top ten.

Trimming takes 1 base from V and 5 bases from J, and the germline ends sit 13 bases apart. From cysteine to phenylalanine, the CDR3 is 14 amino acids long. The sequence is cut down to CDR3 DNA, 42 bases in frame from base 1. The CDR1 and CDR2 encoded by the germline V gene are SGHRS and YFSETQ. The rearrangement joined TRBV5-1 to TRBJ2-7; the D gene is possibly TRBD1, with 6 bases matching. The receptor was isolated from an adult with an advanced solid tumor such as melanoma, head and neck, liver or kidney cancer. The specimen was CD4+ or CD8+ T cells sorted from blood, collected in a trial of the OX40 agonist ivuxolimab. The CDR3 region has the sequence CASSLRQGRNEQYF. The base sequence is TGCGCCAGCAGCTTGCGCCAGGGGCGAAACGAGCAGTACTTC. The CDR3 plus the reference TRBV5-1 and TRBJ2-7 genes for the other parts give the full variable domain: KAGVTQTPRYLIKTRGQQVTLSCSPISGHRSVSWYQQTPGQGLQFLFEYFSETQRNKGNFPGRFSGRQFSNSRSEMNVSTLELGDSALYLCASSLRQGRNEQYFGPGTRLTVT.